The rows below give T cell receptor beta chains drawn from one sample of a study of blood T cell repertoires in COVID-19. The data were produced by immunoSEQ multiplex PCR, yet TCRdb's version contains in-frame clones alone and is incomplete. The profile shows 150,000 to 200,000 clones, approximately 89% of them singletons. The sample comprised peripheral blood. The receptors shown here come from a man aged 35 to 55 with active or convalescent COVID-19. Both conserved end residues are part of each CDR3. The order of the fields is J gene, V gene, CDR3 protein.

j_gene: TRBJ1-4; v_gene: TRBV7-8; CDR3aa: CASSAGTALTWEKLFF
j_gene: TRBJ2-3; v_gene: TRBV7-3; CDR3aa: CASSLTGPSPDTQYF
j_gene: TRBJ2-1; v_gene: TRBV2; CDR3aa: CASTRGGGYNEQFF
j_gene: TRBJ2-5; v_gene: TRBV19; CDR3aa: CASSIRGQRGAFGETQYF
j_gene: TRBJ2-5; v_gene: TRBV2; CDR3aa: CASNTDRAQETQYF
j_gene: TRBJ1-1; v_gene: TRBV4-1; CDR3aa: CASSVYGQPNTEAFF
j_gene: TRBJ2-2; v_gene: TRBV4-3; CDR3aa: CASSRSSGGRAGELFF
j_gene: TRBJ2-5; v_gene: TRBV5-8; CDR3aa: CASSLAFQVYQETQYF
j_gene: TRBJ1-6; v_gene: TRBV6-1; CDR3aa: CASSERASYNSPLHF
j_gene: TRBJ2-3; v_gene: TRBV27; CDR3aa: CASSDRTGGPPDTQYF
j_gene: TRBJ1-3; v_gene: TRBV7-2; CDR3aa: CASNLDRIGNTIYF
j_gene: TRBJ1-5; v_gene: TRBV2; CDR3aa: CASSKDRGNQPQHF
j_gene: TRBJ2-1; v_gene: TRBV6-5; CDR3aa: CASSYSRVNEQFF
j_gene: TRBJ1-2; v_gene: TRBV12-3/TRBV12-4; CDR3aa: CASSLYNYGYTF
j_gene: TRBJ2-1; v_gene: TRBV5-1; CDR3aa: CASSPTPSGGYNEQFF
j_gene: TRBJ2-3; v_gene: TRBV29-1; CDR3aa: CSVVGTVTDTQYF
j_gene: TRBJ1-2; v_gene: TRBV27; CDR3aa: CASSPGTGGSYGYTF
j_gene: TRBJ1-1; v_gene: TRBV19; CDR3aa: CASSIDQGTEAFF
j_gene: TRBJ2-3; v_gene: TRBV7-9; CDR3aa: CASSAGLAGGADTQYF
j_gene: TRBJ1-6; v_gene: TRBV6-5; CDR3aa: CASSSRVLGSPLHF
j_gene: TRBJ1-2; v_gene: TRBV2; CDR3aa: CASRREQGAREGYTF
j_gene: TRBJ1-2; v_gene: TRBV4-1; CDR3aa: CASSQAEGRLYGYTF
j_gene: TRBJ1-1; v_gene: TRBV6-5; CDR3aa: CASRTDRMNTEAFF
j_gene: TRBJ1-4; v_gene: TRBV14; CDR3aa: CASSQAGGRGEKLFF
j_gene: TRBJ2-7; v_gene: TRBV5-1; CDR3aa: CASRPIKGAYEQYF
j_gene: TRBJ2-1; v_gene: TRBV27; CDR3aa: CATQTGQGGHNEQFF
j_gene: TRBJ2-7; v_gene: TRBV19; CDR3aa: CASSRRTDSSYEQYF
j_gene: TRBJ1-5; v_gene: TRBV19; CDR3aa: CASSRGDYSNQPQHF
j_gene: TRBJ2-7; v_gene: TRBV4-2; CDR3aa: CASSQLRDTSYEQYF
j_gene: TRBJ2-1; v_gene: TRBV27; CDR3aa: CASSLVEEGPQFF
j_gene: TRBJ2-1; v_gene: TRBV18; CDR3aa: CASSRANEQFF
j_gene: TRBJ1-1; v_gene: TRBV19; CDR3aa: CASSAYNWNTEAFF
j_gene: TRBJ1-5; v_gene: TRBV7-9; CDR3aa: CASSQSLTTTGGKNQPQHF
j_gene: TRBJ1-2; v_gene: TRBV4-2; CDR3aa: CASSQVLQGAGYGYTF
j_gene: TRBJ2-2; v_gene: TRBV21-1; CDR3aa: CASSKGGPNTGELFF
j_gene: TRBJ1-2; v_gene: TRBV24-1; CDR3aa: CATSGGTGKGYTF
j_gene: TRBJ1-1; v_gene: TRBV19; CDR3aa: CASSGEQGMESEAFF
j_gene: TRBJ1-1; v_gene: TRBV2; CDR3aa: CASSLDRDAEAFF
j_gene: TRBJ2-1; v_gene: TRBV5-1; CDR3aa: CASSTTGTGERLNEQFF
j_gene: TRBJ2-1; v_gene: TRBV5-1; CDR3aa: CASSSSTRALNEQFF
j_gene: TRBJ2-7; v_gene: TRBV5-1; CDR3aa: CASSLPSGGYEQYF
j_gene: TRBJ1-2; v_gene: TRBV5-6; CDR3aa: CASSLRGRYGYTF
j_gene: TRBJ2-6; v_gene: TRBV4-1; CDR3aa: CASSHNSENSGANVLTF
j_gene: TRBJ1-2; v_gene: TRBV5-5; CDR3aa: CASSLGPSAANYGYTF
j_gene: TRBJ1-6; v_gene: TRBV30; CDR3aa: CASGRGGNSPLHF
j_gene: TRBJ1-2; v_gene: TRBV12-3/TRBV12-4; CDR3aa: CASSPRQGGGYTF
j_gene: TRBJ2-3; v_gene: TRBV9; CDR3aa: CASSGKRGVSTDTQYF
j_gene: TRBJ2-3; v_gene: TRBV19; CDR3aa: CASSLQGDTQYF
j_gene: TRBJ1-5; v_gene: TRBV9; CDR3aa: CASSVDGANQPQHF
j_gene: TRBJ2-1; v_gene: TRBV11-2; CDR3aa: CASSFGEVDEQFF
j_gene: TRBJ1-6; v_gene: TRBV9; CDR3aa: CASSVVGDNRSPLHF
j_gene: TRBJ2-1; v_gene: TRBV9; CDR3aa: CASSVEGGAYNEQFF
j_gene: TRBJ1-2; v_gene: TRBV25-1; CDR3aa: CASRSGGAEYGYTF
j_gene: TRBJ2-5; v_gene: TRBV9; CDR3aa: CASSVEVAGTETQYF
j_gene: TRBJ2-7; v_gene: TRBV11-2; CDR3aa: CASSSPRVYEQYF
j_gene: TRBJ1-2; v_gene: TRBV19; CDR3aa: CASSSEQIQGWSGYTF
j_gene: TRBJ1-2; v_gene: TRBV19; CDR3aa: CASNRGLNYGYTF
j_gene: TRBJ2-7; v_gene: TRBV4-1; CDR3aa: CASSQAEGPTYEQYF